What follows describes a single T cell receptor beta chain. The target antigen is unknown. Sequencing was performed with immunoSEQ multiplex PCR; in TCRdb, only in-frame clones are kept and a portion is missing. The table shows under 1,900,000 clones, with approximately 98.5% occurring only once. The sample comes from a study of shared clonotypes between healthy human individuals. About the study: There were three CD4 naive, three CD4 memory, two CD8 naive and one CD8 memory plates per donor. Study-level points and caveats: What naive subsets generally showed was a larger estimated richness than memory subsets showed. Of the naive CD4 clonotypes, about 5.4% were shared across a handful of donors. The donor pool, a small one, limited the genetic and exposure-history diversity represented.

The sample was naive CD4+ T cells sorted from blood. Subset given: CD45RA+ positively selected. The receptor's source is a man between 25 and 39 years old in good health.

The CDR3 protein is CASSPLAGTVTDTQYF. CDR3 in DNA: TGTGCCAGCAGCCCCCTAGCCGGGACAGTAACAGATACGCAGTATTTT. The chain couples TRBV7-6 to TRBJ2-3; 7 bases line up with TRBD1. Germline lookup yields CDR1 SGHVS and CDR2 FNYEAQ. With V trimmed by 5 bases and J by 3 bases, 11 bases remained unmatched. The CDR3 contains 16 residues.